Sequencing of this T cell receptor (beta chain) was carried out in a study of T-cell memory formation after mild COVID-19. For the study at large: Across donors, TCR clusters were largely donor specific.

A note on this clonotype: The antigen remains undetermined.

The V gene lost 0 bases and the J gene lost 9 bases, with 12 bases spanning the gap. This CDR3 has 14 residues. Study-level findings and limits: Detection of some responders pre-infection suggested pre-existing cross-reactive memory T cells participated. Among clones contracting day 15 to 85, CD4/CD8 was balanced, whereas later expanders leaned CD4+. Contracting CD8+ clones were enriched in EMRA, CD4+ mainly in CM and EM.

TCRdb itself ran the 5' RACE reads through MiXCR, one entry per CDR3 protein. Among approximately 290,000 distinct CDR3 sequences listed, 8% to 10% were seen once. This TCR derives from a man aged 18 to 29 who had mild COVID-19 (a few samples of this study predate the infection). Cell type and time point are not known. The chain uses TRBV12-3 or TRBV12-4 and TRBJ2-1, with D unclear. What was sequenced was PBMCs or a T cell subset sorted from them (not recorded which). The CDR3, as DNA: TGTGCCAGCAGTTTAGCGCTAGTTACATCTGAGCAGTTCTTC. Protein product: CASSLALVTSEQFF.